Presented here are 22 T cell receptor beta chains from one specimen sequenced in a study of cytomegalovirus exposure and HLA in healthy donors. PCR involved 60 Vbeta and 13 Jbeta primers. Measured with immunoSEQ multiplex PCR; TCRdb has only the in-frame clones, and not every one. Of about 82,000 clones listed, roughly 80% are singletons. Sequencing was carried out using PBMCs. Receptors originate from a human donor in good health.

The chain has TRBV9 and TRBJ2-2, with TRBD2 as a possible D gene (6 bases). There are 15 residues in the CDR3. The germline V gene encodes CDR1 SGDLS and CDR2 YYNGEE. Trimming removed 4 bases at V and 4 bases at J, with 14 bases between. The CDR3 sequence is CASSPRGGTTGELFF. The DNA for the CDR3 is TGTGCCAGCAGCCCCCGTGGGGGGACCACCGGGGAGCTGTTTTTT.

The genes are TRBV6-5 and TRBJ2-4, with TRBD2 matching 7 bases. Trimming cost V 4 bases and J 3 bases; bases outside gene matches: 3. CDR3 length equals 14 residues. From germline, CDR1 is MNHEY and CDR2 SVGAGI. The CDR3 reads CASSSPGGKNIQYF. DNA of the CDR3: TGTGCCAGCAGTTCCCCGGGGGGCAAAAACATTCAGTACTTC.

This chain links TRBV6-1 with TRBJ1-2; 10 bases line up with TRBD1. CDR3 length equals 16 residues. CDR1 and CDR2 from the germline V gene are MNHNS and SASEGT. With 4 bases clipped from V and 4 bases from J, the junction kept 9 bases outside the gene matches. DNA of the CDR3: TGTGCCAGCAGTGGTGGACAGGGGGTAGCCGCCTATGGCTACACCTTC. Protein product: CASSGGQGVAAYGYTF.

The chain joins TRBV7-9 to TRBJ2-2; 9 bases map to TRBD1. Germline-derived CDR1 and CDR2 are SEHNR and FQNEAQ (reference sequence). The J segment lost 4 bases and the V segment lost 5 bases, leaving 8 bases of the junction unmatched. The CDR3 has 16 residues. The CDR3 protein is CASSPNRGQGTGELFF. In DNA form, the CDR3 reads TGTGCCAGCAGCCCAAACAGGGGGCAAGGCACCGGGGAGCTGTTTTTT.

This clone has a handful of counts. The rearrangement links TRBV18 to TRBJ2-6, with TRBD1 as a possible D gene (6 bases). Trimming cost V 8 bases and J 0 bases, with 8 bases left between them. Germline V gene sequence: CDR1 KGHSH, CDR2 LQKENI. The CDR3 has 14 residues. CDR3 sequence (DNA): TGTGCCAGCATGGACAGCTCTGGGGCCAACGTCCTGACTTTC. Its protein product is CASMDSSGANVLTF.

The V gene is TRBV5-6, the J gene TRBJ2-7; perhaps TRBD1 as D (6 bases). Per the germline V gene, CDR1 is SGHDT and CDR2 is YYEEEE. There are 14 residues in the CDR3. V dropped 4 bases and J dropped 7 bases, with 18 bases sitting between them. The CDR3 nucleotides are TGTGCCAGCAGCGTACAGGGCGGAGGCTTGGAGCAGTACTTC. This encodes CASSVQGGGLEQYF.

Comment on this clone: One end of the junction does not line up with germline, which may come from a read error. This chain joins TRBV2 and TRBJ1-2, with TRBD1 identical over 12 bases. Germline V gene sequence: CDR1 SNHLY, CDR2 FYNNEI. The CDR3 runs to 14 residues. CDR3 region: CASSEGQGARYYPF. DNA for the CDR3: TGTGCCAGCAGTGAGGGACAGGGGGCAAGGTACTACCCCTTC.

The chain has TRBV5-5 and TRBJ1-5; D is undetermined. Trimming pared 0 bases from V and 6 bases from J, leaving 16 bases between. Germline assignment: CDR1 SGHKS and CDR2 YYEKEE (reference sequence). The length of the CDR3 is 16 residues. DNA for the CDR3: TGTGCCAGCAGCTTGGTCCCGGGCGGAGGCGGTCAGCCCCAGCATTTT. It translates to CASSLVPGGGGQPQHF. Variable domain in full (rest from reference TRBV5-5 and TRBJ1-5): DAGVTQSPTHLIKTRGQQVTLRCSPISGHKSVSWYQQVLGQGPQFIFQYYEKEERGRGNFPDRFSARQFPNYSSELNVNALLLGDSALYLCASSLVPGGGGQPQHFGDGTRLSIL.

CDR3 bases: TGCGCCAGCAGCCAACTTCCTTCCTCCTACGAGCAGTACTTC. Protein: CASSQLPSSYEQYF. This chain links TRBV4-1 with TRBJ2-7; D not resolved. Germline CDR1 is MGHRA and CDR2 is YSYEKL. V lost 2 bases, J lost 0 bases, and 8 bases lay in between. The CDR3 is 14 amino acids.

The chain joins TRBV5-1 to TRBJ1-2, with D unresolved. The V end was cut by 2 bases, the J end by 4 bases, with 9 bases between. Germline assignment: CDR1 SGHRS and CDR2 YFSETQ. This CDR3 contains 13 residues. CDR3 loop: CASSFTPSYGYTF. CDR3 bases: TGCGCCAGCAGCTTCACTCCTTCCTATGGCTACACCTTC.

The V call is TRBV27, the J call TRBJ1-2; possible D gene TRBD1, 5 bases. Germline lookup yields CDR1 MNHEY and CDR2 SMNVEV (reference sequence). Trimming removed 4 bases from V and 5 bases from J, with 5 bases in between. The CDR3 totals 11 residues. CDR3 DNA: TGTGCCAGCAGTTCAGGGTATGGCTACACCTTC. Protein: CASSSGYGYTF.

This clone was seen repeatedly, ten times or more. Here the CDR3 DNA reads TGTGCCAGTAGCGGGGGGACAGGGGAAAGCTCCTACGAGCAGTACTTC. It specifies CASSGGTGESSYEQYF. The chain couples TRBV19 to TRBJ2-7, with 10 bases fitting TRBD1. CDR1 is LNHDA, CDR2 SQIVND, per germline (reference sequence). CDR3 length equals 16 residues. The V segment lost 6 bases and the J segment 0 bases; nucleotides outside the gene matches: 8.

This rearrangement joins TRBV6-1 to TRBJ2-5, with 7 bases fitting TRBD1. Germline CDR1 MNHNS, CDR2 SASEGT. Trimming took 7 bases from V and 3 from J; bases not matched to a gene: 8. The CDR3 has 14 amino acids. CDR3 bases: TGTGCCAGCAACCTAGGGACAGCCAAAGAGACCCAGTACTTC. Its protein product is CASNLGTAKETQYF.

The V call is TRBV15, the J call TRBJ2-7; a possible D gene is TRBD1 (6 bases). Deletions cut 1 base from V and 6 bases from J, with 10 bases between. The germline V gene has CDR1 LNHNV and CDR2 YYDKDF (reference sequence). This CDR3 spans 13 amino acids. The CDR3 nucleotides read TGTGCCACCAGCAGAGGGCAGGGGAGCGAGCAGTACTTC. Translated: CATSRGQGSEQYF.

This rearrangement joins TRBV19 to TRBJ2-7; the match to TRBD1 covers 11 bases. With V trimmed by 6 bases and J by 6 bases, 7 bases remained unmatched. Germline-derived CDR1 and CDR2 are LNHDA and SQIVND (reference sequence). CDR3 length equals 14 residues. This CDR3 reads CASSEWTGGAEQYF. Written as DNA, the CDR3 is TGTGCCAGTAGCGAATGGACAGGGGGCGCCGAGCAGTACTTC.

This rearrangement joins TRBV6-6 to TRBJ2-5; 7 positions agree with TRBD1. The CDR3 extends over 14 amino acids. Germline lookup yields CDR1 MNHNY and CDR2 SVGAGI (reference sequence). The V and J ends lost 10 bases and 5 bases, in that order; junction bases with no gene match: 13. The DNA for the CDR3 is TGTGCCACCCTGGGATCCGACAGGGAGGAGACCCAGTACTTC. The encoded protein is CATLGSDREETQYF.

The J gene is TRBJ2-7, the V gene TRBV10-1, with TRBD1 matching 9 bases. The junction had 10 bases not matched to a gene; V was cut back by 8 bases and J by 5 bases. This CDR3 has 14 amino acids. Germline CDR1 WNHNN, CDR2 SYGVQD (reference sequence). The CDR3 sequence: CASGAGTGYHEQYF. In DNA form, the CDR3 reads TGCGCCAGCGGAGCCGGGACAGGGTATCACGAGCAGTACTTC.

The chain is built from TRBV5-1 and TRBJ2-7; 7 positions match TRBD1. The V and J ends lost 0 bases and 3 bases, in that order; junction bases with no gene match: 15. Germline V CDR1 and CDR2: SGHRS, YFSETQ. The CDR3 has 18 residues. CDR3 DNA: TGCGCCAGCAGCTTGGTACCAGGGCCCCAGGGGGTGGACTACGAGCAGTACTTC. It encodes CASSLVPGPQGVDYEQYF. Full variable domain (outside the CDR3, taken from reference TRBV5-1 and TRBJ2-7): KAGVTQTPRYLIKTRGQQVTLSCSPISGHRSVSWYQQTPGQGLQFLFEYFSETQRNKGNFPGRFSGRQFSNSRSEMNVSTLELGDSALYLCASSLVPGPQGVDYEQYFGPGTRLTVT.

The chain couples TRBV5-1 to TRBJ1-6, with D possibly matching TRBD1 (6 bases). The CDR3 consists of 14 residues. Trimming took off 4 bases at V and 7 bases at J, with 12 bases between the two ends. Germline V gene lookup returns CDR1 SGHRS and CDR2 YFSETQ. The CDR3 sequence is CASSRDRSNSPLHF. In DNA form, the CDR3 reads TGCGCCAGCAGCCGAGACAGGAGCAATTCACCCCTCCACTTT.

This clone was seen once. The chain recombines TRBV5-4 with TRBJ2-6; no clear D gene. The CDR3 is 15 amino acids. V was trimmed by 4 bases and J by 2 bases, leaving 10 bases between them. The germline V gene encodes CDR1 SGHNT and CDR2 YYREEE (reference sequence). The CDR3 region has the DNA TGTGCCAGCAGCCCCGTTCGGGCTGGGGCCAACGTCCTGACTTTC. Amino acids: CASSPVRAGANVLTF. The whole variable domain, filled in from reference TRBV5-4 and TRBJ2-6, reads ETGVTQSPTHLIKTRGQQVTLRCSSQSGHNTVSWYQQALGQGPQFIFQYYREEENGRGNFPPRFSGLQFPNYSSELNVNALELDDSALYLCASSPVRAGANVLTFGAGSRLTVL.

The V call is TRBV5-6, the J call TRBJ1-2; D perhaps matches TRBD1 (6 bases). The V end lost 4 bases, the J end lost 7 bases, and 14 bases lay between the germline ends. Germline V gene sequence: CDR1 SGHDT, CDR2 YYEEEE. The CDR3 is 13 residues long. The CDR3 protein is CASSAYRAAGYTF. The CDR3 nucleotides read TGTGCCAGCAGCGCTTACAGGGCTGCTGGCTACACCTTC.

The CDR3 DNA reads as TGTGCCAGCAGTTACTCCAGCGGGGTATCGGCCGCGCAGTATTTT. Translated: CASSYSSGVSAAQYF. The chain carries TRBV6-5 and TRBJ2-3, with 7 positions matching TRBD2. Per germline, CDR1 MNHEY and CDR2 SVGAGI. With V trimmed by 0 bases and J by 10 bases, 10 bases remained unmatched. The CDR3 runs 15 residues.